The clone carrying this TCR beta chain was seen more than once but under ten times. Its antigen remains unidentified. This sample is drawn from a study of T cells in localized non-small cell lung cancer. Findings and caveats of the study: Out of the top 100 tumor clones, a median about 57 were seen in adjacent lung. Those with higher blood T cell density had longer overall survival. Heterogeneity remains possible, as sequencing covered one tumor region only.

V gave up 7 bases and J gave up 4 bases, with 11 bases separating them. CDR1 is MDHEN and CDR2 is SYDVKM in the germline V gene. This CDR3 comprises 12 residues. Here immunoSEQ multiplex PCR was the method, and the copy in TCRdb shows in-frame clones only, minus some. The sample records 2,200 or so clones, 22% being singletons. This chain joins TRBV28 and TRBJ2-7; D uncertain. The sample was lung tumor tissue, taken before any cancer treatment. The TCR originated in a man between 40 and 70 years old with stage II lung adenocarcinoma. The DNA of the CDR3 is TGTGCCAGCACTTCATCGGCTTACGAGCAGTACTTC. Encoded protein: CASTSSAYEQYF.